This T cell receptor (beta chain) was recorded in a study of siplizumab effects on memory and regulatory T cells. Worth noting for this clone: Its target is unknown.

Germline V gene sequence: CDR1 MNHEY, CDR2 SVGAGI. There are 13 residues in the CDR3. V was cut by 6 bases and J by 6 bases, with 12 bases left in between. The data were produced by immunoSEQ multiplex PCR, yet TCRdb's version contains in-frame clones alone and is incomplete. The table lists 20,000 or so clones, 44% of them singletons. Cells from the mixed lymphocyte reaction were cocultured for 6 days at 37°C. This receptor was obtained from a human donor in good health; the cells came from an allogeneic mixed lymphocyte reaction. Some clones in this sample may be carry-over from other donors' samples. Material for sequencing was CFSE-low (dividing) CD4+ T cells sorted from an allogeneic mixed lymphocyte reaction. The rearrangement links TRBV6-5 to TRBJ2-1; D could derive from TRBD1 or TRBD2 (5 bases each). The CDR3 region is CASRGPVLNEQFF. CDR3 bases: TGTGCCAGCAGGGGACCAGTACTCAATGAGCAGTTCTTC.